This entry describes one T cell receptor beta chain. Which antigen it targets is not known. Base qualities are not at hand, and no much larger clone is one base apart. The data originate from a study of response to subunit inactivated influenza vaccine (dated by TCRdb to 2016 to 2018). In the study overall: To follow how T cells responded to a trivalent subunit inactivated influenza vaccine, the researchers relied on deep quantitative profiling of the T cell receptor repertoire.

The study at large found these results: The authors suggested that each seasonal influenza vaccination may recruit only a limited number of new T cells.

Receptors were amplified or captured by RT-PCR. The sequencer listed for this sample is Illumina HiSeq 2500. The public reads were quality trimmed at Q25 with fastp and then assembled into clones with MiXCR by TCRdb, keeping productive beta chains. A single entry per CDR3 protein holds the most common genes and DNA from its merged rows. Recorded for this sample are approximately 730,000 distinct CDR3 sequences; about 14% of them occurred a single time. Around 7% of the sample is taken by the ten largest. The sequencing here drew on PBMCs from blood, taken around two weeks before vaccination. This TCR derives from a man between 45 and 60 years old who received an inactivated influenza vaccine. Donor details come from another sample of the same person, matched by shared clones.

The nucleotides are TGTGCCAGCAGGCCGACTAGCGGGCTCCGAAATGAGCAGTTCTTC. Its protein reads: CASRPTSGLRNEQFF. The V and J genes are TRBV2 and TRBJ2-1; 10 bases in the middle match TRBD2. CDR1 SNHLY and CDR2 FYNNEI were looked up in the germline V gene. The CDR3, from cysteine to phenylalanine, totals 15 residues. Only CDR3 DNA remains: 45 bases, in frame from the first base. Unmatched junction bases come to 9, with V trimmed by 6 bases and J by 7 bases.